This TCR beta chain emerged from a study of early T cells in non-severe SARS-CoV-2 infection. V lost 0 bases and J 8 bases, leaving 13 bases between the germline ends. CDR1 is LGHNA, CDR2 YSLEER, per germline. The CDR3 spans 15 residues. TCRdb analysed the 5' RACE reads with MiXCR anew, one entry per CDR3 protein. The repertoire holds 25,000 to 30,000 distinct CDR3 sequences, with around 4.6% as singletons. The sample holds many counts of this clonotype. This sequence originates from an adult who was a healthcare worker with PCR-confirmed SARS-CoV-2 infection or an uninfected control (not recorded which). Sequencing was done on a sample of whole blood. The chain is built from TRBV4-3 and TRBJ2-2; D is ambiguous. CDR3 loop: CASSQEGLRYGELFF. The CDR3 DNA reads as TGCGCCAGCAGCCAAGAGGGGTTGCGTTATGGGGAGCTGTTTTTT.